A single sample is the source of the 10 T cell receptor beta chains below, sequenced in a study of cytotoxic CD8 clonotypes in ibrutinib-treated CLL. TCRdb's table, derived via immunoSEQ multiplex PCR, lists solely in-frame clones and lacks some. Among approximately 320,000 clones, roughly 71% were seen once, and the ten largest hold 6% to 6.5%. Specimen: PBMCs, collected after 36 months of ibrutinib treatment. The receptor set was obtained from a human donor with chronic lymphocytic leukemia.

The rearrangement links TRBV27 to TRBJ1-4; 7 nucleotides agree with TRBD1. Germline assignment: CDR1 MNHEY and CDR2 SMNVEV (reference sequence). The CDR3 loop spans 14 amino acids. The V segment lost 6 bases and the J segment 3 bases; nucleotides outside the gene matches: 4. CDR3 sequence: CASSPGTANEKLFF. The CDR3 region has the DNA TGTGCCAGCAGCCCCGGGACAGCTAATGAAAAACTGTTTTTT.

This clone was seen only a few times. The rearrangement joins TRBV10-1 to TRBJ1-1; no definite D call. Trimming pared 4 bases from V and 0 bases from J, leaving 6 bases between. Germline V lookup: CDR1 WNHNN, CDR2 SYGVQD (reference sequence). CDR3 length equals 13 residues. This CDR3 is CASSAKMNTEAFF. The CDR3 bases are TGCGCCAGCAGTGCTAAGATGAACACTGAAGCTTTCTTT.

The genes are TRBV9 and TRBJ1-4; D is possibly TRBD1 (5 bases). The CDR3 runs to 15 residues. Trimming removed 4 bases from V and 8 bases from J, with 18 bases in between. The germline V gene encodes CDR1 SGDLS and CDR2 YYNGEE. For the CDR3, the DNA is TGTGCCAGCAGCTTTCGGGACGCCGGGCCGGAAAAACTGTTTTTT. Translation: CASSFRDAGPEKLFF.

The J gene is TRBJ2-7, the V gene TRBV7-2; possibly TRBD1 for D (5 bases). The CDR3 totals 15 residues. Germline assignment: CDR1 SGHTA and CDR2 FQGNSA. Trimming shortened V by 5 bases and J by 2 bases, and 16 bases separated the two germline ends. DNA of the CDR3: TGTGCCAGCAGCCCTCGACAGACCCTGGCCTACGAGCAGTACTTC. Its translation is CASSPRQTLAYEQYF.

V is TRBV29-1 and J is TRBJ1-1; D is unclear. Trimming left V 8 bases short and J 1 base short, with 11 bases between. CDR1 SQVTM and CDR2 ANQGSEA come from the germline V gene. The CDR3 spans 12 residues. In DNA, the CDR3 is TGCAGCTCCCGGCGAGAGAACACTGAAGCTTTCTTT. Amino acids: CSSRRENTEAFF.

The chain uses TRBV5-4 and TRBJ1-4; 9 bases agree with TRBD1. The junction had 15 bases not matched to a gene; V was cut back by 4 bases and J by 8 bases. CDR3 size: 17 residues. CDR1 is SGHNT and CDR2 is YYREEE in the germline V gene (reference sequence). The CDR3 region is CASSTRDRELTGEKLFF. CDR3 in DNA: TGTGCCAGCAGCACCCGGGACAGGGAACTTACGGGAGAAAAACTGTTTTTT.

This chain links TRBV5-1 with TRBJ2-2; 9 positions agree with TRBD1. The length of the CDR3 is 17 residues. Trimming cost V 1 base and J 6 bases; bases outside gene matches: 10. CDR1 and CDR2 (germline): SGHRS, YFSETQ. The CDR3 region is CASSLPLGTGFPGELFF. DNA for the CDR3: TGCGCCAGCAGCTTGCCCCTCGGGACAGGGTTTCCCGGGGAGCTGTTTTTT.

The V and J genes are TRBV29-1 and TRBJ1-1; 7 bases agree with TRBD1. Germline CDR1 reads SQVTM; CDR2 reads ANQGSEA. The CDR3 contains 14 residues. Unmatched junction bases numbered 5, after V lost 3 bases and J lost 1 base. DNA of the CDR3: TGCAGCGTTGAGCTAAGGGGGCAGAACACTGAAGCTTTCTTT. Protein sequence: CSVELRGQNTEAFF.

The chain joins TRBV14 to TRBJ2-1; weak D call: TRBD2 (6 bases). This CDR3 has 16 residues. Germline lookup yields CDR1 SGHDN and CDR2 FVKESK. V shed 1 base and J shed 3 bases, with 13 bases lying between them. CDR3 sequence reads: CASSQVYGRVYNEQFF. The CDR3 bases are TGTGCCAGCAGCCAAGTTTACGGGAGAGTCTACAATGAGCAGTTCTTC. The whole variable domain, remainder taken from reference TRBV14 and TRBJ2-1, is EAGVTQFPSHSVIEKGQTVTLRCDPISGHDNLYWYRRVMGKEIKFLLHFVKESKQDESGMPNNRFLAERTGGTYSTLKVQPAELEDSGVYFCASSQVYGRVYNEQFFGPGTRLTVL.

The table lists this clone with a count of one. Other DNA variants within this sample encode the same CDR3. The rearrangement links TRBV11-2 to TRBJ2-1; 9 bases match TRBD2. The CDR3 has 15 residues. CDR1 SGHAT and CDR2 FQNNGV come from the germline V gene. V shed 0 bases, J shed 3 bases, and the junction held 0 bases outside the gene matches. CDR3 sequence reads: CASSLEAGGYNEQFF. The CDR3 region has the DNA TGTGCCAGCAGCTTAGAAGCGGGAGGCTACAATGAGCAGTTCTTC.